This T cell receptor (beta chain) was sequenced in a study of CD8 T cells in ankylosing spondylitis. Library preparation for TCR beta used quantitative 5'-RACE with molecular barcodes. TCRdb re-derived calls from the 5' RACE reads in MiXCR, one entry per CDR3 protein. The table has 35,000 or so distinct CDR3 sequences, approximately 15% seen once. This CDR3 contains 15 residues. Deletions cut 1 base from V and 5 bases from J, with 14 bases between. The germline V gene has CDR1 SGHVS and CDR2 FNYEAQ. The specimen was blood. This sequence joins TRBV7-6 and TRBJ1-1; D uncertain. This clonotype was obtained from a male donor with ankylosing spondylitis or in good health (not recorded which). CDR3 in amino acids: CASSLGMEGGTEAFF. Written as DNA, the CDR3 is TGTGCCAGCAGCTTAGGGATGGAAGGTGGGACTGAAGCTTTCTTT.